A single sample is the source of the 32 T cell receptor beta chains below, sequenced in a study of T-cell memory formation after mild COVID-19. TCRdb re-called the 5' RACE reads with MiXCR, one entry per CDR3 protein. The sample holds some 120,000 distinct CDR3 sequences, roughly 6% seen once. Sequenced sample: PBMCs or a T cell subset sorted from them (not recorded which). The source of these receptors is an adult woman who had mild COVID-19 (a few samples of this study predate the infection). Cell type and time point are not known.

Many counts were recorded for this clonotype. The rearrangement links TRBV29-1 to TRBJ1-1; 10 nucleotides agree with TRBD1. Germline V gene sequence: CDR1 SQVTM, CDR2 ANQGSEA. CDR3 length: 14 amino acids. V shed 2 bases, J shed 3 bases, and the junction held 3 bases outside the gene matches. The CDR3 is CSVERTGGHTEAFF. The CDR3 DNA follows: TGCAGCGTTGAAAGGACAGGGGGGCACACTGAAGCTTTCTTT.

This clonotype showed up just a few times. The chain employs TRBV7-2 and TRBJ1-2; 7 bases fit TRBD1. The CDR3 is made up of 15 amino acids. Trimming took 0 bases from V and 6 from J; bases not matched to a gene: 7. The V gene's germline CDR1 is SGHTA and CDR2 FQGNSA. CDR3 nucleotide sequence: TGTGCCAGCAGCTTAGCGCGGGCGACAGGGAATGGCTACACCTTC. Translating gives CASSLARATGNGYTF.

This clonotype was counted ten times or more. V gene TRBV5-4 combines with J gene TRBJ2-7; maybe TRBD1 (5 bases). V gave up 3 bases and J gave up 1 base, with 14 bases separating them. The CDR3 totals 15 residues. Germline CDR1 SGHNT, CDR2 YYREEE (reference sequence). CDR3: CASSSQGSPSYEQYF. CDR3 sequence (DNA): TGTGCCAGCAGCTCTCAGGGCTCCCCATCCTACGAGCAGTACTTC.

This clonotype has a count of ten or more. The rearrangement joins TRBV12-3 or TRBV12-4 to TRBJ2-7; D possibly matches TRBD1 or TRBD2 (5 bases each). This CDR3 is 14 amino acids long. V gave up 5 bases and J gave up 2 bases, with 13 bases separating them. The CDR3 sequence: CASSPPGPPYEQYF. In nucleotides, the CDR3 is TGTGCCAGCAGTCCACCGGGGCCTCCCTACGAGCAGTACTTC.

The chain recombines TRBV5-1 with TRBJ2-2; 7 bases line up with TRBD1. In germline, CDR1 is SGHRS, CDR2 YFSETQ. J was trimmed by 5 bases and V by 5 bases; bases with no gene match: 3. CDR3 length: 13 amino acids. The CDR3 DNA follows: TGCGCCAGCAGTGAGGGGGCGACCGGGGAGCTGTTTTTT. Translating gives CASSEGATGELFF.

This chain connects TRBV11-2 to TRBJ1-6; 7 bases line up with TRBD1. The CDR3 extends over 15 amino acids. Germline loops: CDR1 SGHAT, CDR2 FQNNGV. V lost 5 bases and J lost 10; bases outside the gene matches: 11. The CDR3 DNA follows: TGTGCCAGCAGCCCCAGAGGAGGGGGCGGGTCACCCCTCCACTTT. Translated: CASSPRGGGGSPLHF.

At least ten counts were recorded for this clonotype. This chain connects TRBV4-2 to TRBJ2-1; no clear D. The CDR3 sequence is 16 residues long. Germline CDR1 reads LGHNA; CDR2 reads YNFKEQ. V was shortened by 0 bases and J by 0 bases, with 9 bases between the two germline ends. In DNA form, the CDR3 reads TGTGCCAGCAGCCAAGAGGGCAGCAGCTCCTACAATGAGCAGTTCTTC. This translates into CASSQEGSSSYNEQFF.

This clonotype was recorded at least ten times. This rearrangement joins TRBV20-1 to TRBJ1-4; no clear D. This CDR3 spans 13 amino acids. Trimming stripped 3 bases from V and 6 bases from J, with 11 bases between. CDR1 and CDR2 from the germline V gene are DFQATT and SNEGSKA (reference sequence). The CDR3 sequence is CSARDGLDEKLFF. The DNA for the CDR3 is TGCAGTGCTAGGGACGGCCTAGATGAAAAACTGTTTTTT.

In this sample, this clonotype turned up a few times. The chain is built from TRBV12-3 or TRBV12-4 and TRBJ2-3, with 8 bases lining up with TRBD2. V trimming: 10 bases; J trimming: 2 bases; junction bases outside the gene matches: 8. This CDR3 contains 14 residues. For the CDR3, the DNA is TGTGCCATCGGGGGCGGGGGGTCCACAGATACGCAGTATTTT. This translates into CAIGGGGSTDTQYF.

This clonotype appeared many times. This sequence joins TRBV6-6 and TRBJ1-1; the D gene is possibly TRBD1 (5 bases). Germline V gives CDR1 MNHNY, CDR2 SVGAGI (reference sequence). Trimming removed 8 bases at V and 8 bases at J, with 15 bases between. The CDR3 consists of 12 residues. CDR3 in amino acids: CASGGAGPEAFF. The CDR3 DNA reads TGTGCCAGCGGAGGGGCAGGTCCGGAAGCTTTCTTT.

This clonotype showed up just a few times. V and J are TRBV4-2 and TRBJ1-1; D is unclear. The V end lost 0 bases, the J end lost 4 bases, and 9 bases lay between the germline ends. Germline V CDR1 and CDR2: LGHNA, YNFKEQ. This CDR3 has 14 residues. The CDR3: CASSQEQFGTEAFF. CDR3 bases: TGTGCCAGCAGCCAAGAACAGTTTGGCACTGAAGCTTTCTTT.

This clonotype was picked up a small number of times. The chain has TRBV7-3 and TRBJ2-7, with 9 bases matching TRBD1. V gave up 5 bases and J gave up 3 bases; unmatched junction bases: 11. The CDR3 has 16 residues. CDR1 and CDR2 (germline): SGHTA, FQGTGA. Written as DNA, the CDR3 is TGTGCCAGCAGCATAAACGGGGGACAGGGATACTACGAGCAGTACTTC. This gives the protein CASSINGGQGYYEQYF.

This clonotype was found a few times. The CDR3 nucleotides are TGTGCCAGCAGCCAACGGACAGGTCGGGACACCGGGGAGCTGTTTTTT. Residues: CASSQRTGRDTGELFF. The chain recombines TRBV7-7 with TRBJ2-2; TRBD1 agrees at 7 bases. Germline CDR1 reads SSHAT; CDR2 reads FNYEAQ (reference sequence). The junction had 9 bases not matched to a gene; V was cut back by 5 bases and J by 3 bases. The CDR3 spans 16 residues.

The sample holds a few counts of this clonotype. The germline gene is not matched at one end of the junction; a read error may be the cause. This chain links TRBV7-7 with TRBJ2-5, with 10 bases matching TRBD2. This CDR3 region has 15 residues. Germline-derived CDR1 and CDR2 are SSHAT and FNYEAQ (reference sequence). The CDR3 protein is CASSSLAGVKETQYF. CDR3 nucleotide sequence: TGTGCTAGCAGCTCCCTAGCGGGAGTTAAAGAGACCCAGTACTTC.

This clonotype was counted ten times or more. This sequence joins TRBV5-1 and TRBJ2-6; possible D gene TRBD2, 6 bases. V lost 1 base, J lost 4 bases, and 9 bases lay in between. The CDR3 extends over 15 amino acids. Germline lookup yields CDR1 SGHRS and CDR2 YFSETQ. CDR3 sequence: CASSLSGDGANVLTF. The CDR3 DNA is TGCGCCAGCAGCTTGTCGGGGGACGGGGCCAACGTCCTGACTTTC.

A few counts support this clonotype. The V gene is TRBV18, the J gene TRBJ2-7; D assignment may be TRBD1 or TRBD2 (5 bases each). Trimming cost V 3 bases and J 6 bases, with 12 bases left between them. The V gene's germline CDR1 is KGHSH and CDR2 LQKENI. This CDR3 has 13 amino acids. The CDR3 region has the DNA TGTGCCAGCTCACCCGGGTGGGGGACCGAGCAGTACTTC. This encodes CASSPGWGTEQYF.

The rearrangement joins TRBV12-3 or TRBV12-4 to TRBJ2-7; D is undetermined. CDR3 size: 11 residues. V dropped 4 bases and J dropped 2 bases, with 3 bases sitting between them. CDR3 sequence: CASSYTYEQYF. In nucleotides, the CDR3 is TGTGCCAGCAGTTATACCTACGAGCAGTACTTC.

The chain links TRBV28 to TRBJ1-1; D is undetermined. V dropped 11 bases and J dropped 6 bases, with 19 bases sitting between them. In germline, CDR1 is MDHEN, CDR2 SYDVKM. This CDR3 comprises 13 residues. CDR3 amino acids: CAASSLMSSEAFF. In nucleotides, the CDR3 is TGTGCCGCCAGCAGTTTGATGTCGTCTGAAGCTTTCTTT.

This clonotype occurred many times. V gene TRBV12-3 or TRBV12-4 combines with J gene TRBJ2-3; 8 bases line up with TRBD2. The CDR3 is 16 residues long. The trim removed 1 base at V and 6 bases at J, leaving 9 bases unmatched. CDR3 loop: CASSLGPAGVADTQYF. Written as DNA, the CDR3 is TGTGCCAGCAGTTTAGGGCCAGCGGGAGTTGCCGATACGCAGTATTTT.

This clonotype was found a few times. This chain connects TRBV4-1 to TRBJ1-1, with unresolved D. CDR3 length: 15 amino acids. The germline gives CDR1 MGHRA, CDR2 YSYEKL. Trimming removed 0 bases at V and 1 base at J, with 9 bases between. CDR3 coding DNA: TGCGCCAGCAGCCAAGAGGGCAGGACGAACACTGAAGCTTTCTTT. Encoded protein: CASSQEGRTNTEAFF.

This clonotype was counted many times. V is TRBV15 and J is TRBJ1-2; tentative D call: TRBD1 (5 bases). Deletions cut 1 base from V and 4 bases from J, with 16 bases between. Germline CDR1 LNHNV, CDR2 YYDKDF (reference sequence). The CDR3 covers 16 residues. The CDR3 here is CATSRALSQGSYGYTF. DNA of the CDR3: TGTGCCACCAGCAGAGCCCTCTCCCAGGGTAGCTATGGCTACACCTTC.

This clonotype showed up many times. This chain connects TRBV12-5 to TRBJ2-7, with 8 bases matching TRBD2. The V gene's germline CDR1 is LGHNT and CDR2 FRNRAP. V was pared by 4 bases and J by 0 bases, with 11 bases of the junction left unmatched. This CDR3 is 17 amino acids long. The CDR3 loop reads CASGSWLAGGSSYEQYF. The CDR3 DNA reads as TGTGCTAGTGGTTCATGGCTAGCGGGCGGTAGCTCCTACGAGCAGTACTTC.

This clonotype was counted at least ten times. The chain carries TRBV24-1 and TRBJ2-1; D assignment may be TRBD1 or TRBD2 (5 bases each). The V gene lost 3 bases and the J gene lost 6 bases, with 5 bases spanning the gap. This CDR3 comprises 12 residues. Germline-derived CDR1 and CDR2 are KGHDR and SFDVKD. The chain's CDR3 is CATSDGGNEQFF. CDR3 coding DNA: TGTGCCACCAGTGATGGGGGCAATGAGCAGTTCTTC.

There are a few counts of this clonotype. The chain has TRBV2 and TRBJ1-4; D is uncertain. V lost 2 bases, J lost 16 bases, and 20 bases lay in between. CDR1 and CDR2 (germline): SNHLY, FYNNEI. CDR3 length: 14 residues. The CDR3 region has the DNA TGTGCCAGCAGTGAAAATCTATCGGCCCAAACTCAGTTTTTT. The encoded protein is CASSENLSAQTQFF.

This clonotype has a handful of counts. The chain employs TRBV5-1 and TRBJ2-2; D is possibly TRBD2 (6 bases). The CDR3 spans 15 residues. V was shortened by 2 bases and J by 6 bases, with 14 bases between the two germline ends. Germline V CDR1 and CDR2: SGHRS, YFSETQ. CDR3 loop: CASSFRFTGAGELFF. DNA of the CDR3: TGCGCCAGCAGCTTTCGGTTTACGGGGGCCGGGGAGCTGTTTTTT.

In its sample, this clonotype was seen many times. V gene TRBV5-4 combines with J gene TRBJ2-1, with D possibly called TRBD1 or TRBD2 (5 bases each). CDR1 is SGHNT and CDR2 is YYREEE in the germline V gene (reference sequence). Deletions cut 0 bases from V and 6 bases from J, with 13 bases between. The CDR3 length is 15 residues. The CDR3 sequence is CASSLEGIGSNEQFF. In DNA form, the CDR3 reads TGTGCCAGCAGCTTGGAGGGGATAGGGAGCAATGAGCAGTTCTTC. Complete variable domain (other parts from reference TRBV5-4 and TRBJ2-1): ETGVTQSPTHLIKTRGQQVTLRCSSQSGHNTVSWYQQALGQGPQFIFQYYREEENGRGNFPPRFSGLQFPNYSSELNVNALELDDSALYLCASSLEGIGSNEQFFGPGTRLTVL.

This chain links TRBV12-3 or TRBV12-4 with TRBJ2-7, with 9 nucleotides matching TRBD2. The CDR3 length is 13 residues. Trimming took 6 bases from V and 6 from J; bases not matched to a gene: 6. The CDR3 DNA is TGTGCCAGCAGCATAGCGGGGGAGGGCGAGCAGTACTTC. It codes for CASSIAGEGEQYF.

The sample holds a few counts of this clonotype. The genes are TRBV3-1 and TRBJ2-5, with unresolved D. This CDR3 has 14 amino acids. Per germline, CDR1 LGHDT and CDR2 YNNKEL (reference sequence). With 4 bases removed from V and 0 bases from J, the gap between germline ends came to 9 bases. The CDR3 DNA follows: TGTGCCAGCAGCCCCCCTATGAACCAAGAGACCCAGTACTTC. It is translated as CASSPPMNQETQYF.

This clonotype was recorded at least ten times. The genes are TRBV5-1 and TRBJ2-6; TRBD1 is a possible D gene (5 bases). This CDR3 has 16 residues. Trimming took off 4 bases at V and 0 bases at J, with 11 bases between the two ends. Germline V gene data show CDR1 as SGHRS and CDR2 as YFSETQ. The CDR3 here is CASSPRQSSGANVLTF. The CDR3 region has the DNA TGCGCCAGCAGCCCTAGACAGAGCTCTGGGGCCAACGTCCTGACTTTC.

This clonotype was observed a handful of times. The chain recombines TRBV24-1 with TRBJ2-7; D uncertain. There are 13 residues in the CDR3. Deletions cut 9 bases from V and 0 bases from J, with 11 bases between. Germline assignment: CDR1 KGHDR and CDR2 SFDVKD. The CDR3 DNA reads as TGTGCCACCGGGCAGCGATACTCCTACGAGCAGTACTTC. This encodes CATGQRYSYEQYF.

As regards this clonotype: The CDR3 does not close with the conserved phenylalanine or tryptophan, likely indicating a read error. The chain is built from TRBV3-1 and TRBJ2-7, with D perhaps matching TRBD2 (6 bases). V was shortened by 3 bases and J by 0 bases, with 21 bases between the two germline ends. There are 18 residues in the CDR3. Looked up from germline, CDR1 is LGHDT and CDR2 is YNNKEL (reference sequence). CDR3 in amino acids: CASSQAFGGVRGSYEQYL. The DNA of the CDR3 is TGTGCCAGCAGCCAGGCCTTTGGCGGGGTGCGAGGCTCCTACGAGCAGTACTTA.

This clonotype has a count of ten or more. The chain employs TRBV4-2 and TRBJ2-4; a weak D match, TRBD2 (6 bases). There are 15 residues in the CDR3. Germline V gene lookup returns CDR1 LGHNA and CDR2 YNFKEQ. With 0 bases removed from V and 4 bases from J, the gap between germline ends came to 10 bases. The CDR3 region has the DNA TGTGCCAGCAGCCAAGAAAAGGCGGGGAAAAACATTCAGTACTTC. Its protein product is CASSQEKAGKNIQYF.